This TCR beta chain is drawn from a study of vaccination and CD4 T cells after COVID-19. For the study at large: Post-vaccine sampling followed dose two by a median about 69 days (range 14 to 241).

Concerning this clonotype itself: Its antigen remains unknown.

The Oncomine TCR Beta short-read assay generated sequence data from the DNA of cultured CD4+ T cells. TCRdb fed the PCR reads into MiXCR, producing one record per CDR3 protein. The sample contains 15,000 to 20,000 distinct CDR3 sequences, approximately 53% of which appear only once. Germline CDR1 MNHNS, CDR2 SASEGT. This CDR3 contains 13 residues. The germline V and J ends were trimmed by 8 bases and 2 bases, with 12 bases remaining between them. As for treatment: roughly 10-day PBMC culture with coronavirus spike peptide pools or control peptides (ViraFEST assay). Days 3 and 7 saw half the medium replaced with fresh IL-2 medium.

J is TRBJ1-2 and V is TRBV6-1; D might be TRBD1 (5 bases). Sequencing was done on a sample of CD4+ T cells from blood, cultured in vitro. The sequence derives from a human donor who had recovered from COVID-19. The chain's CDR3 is CASSRDGNYGYTF. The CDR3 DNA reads TGTGCCAGCTCCAGGGACGGAAACTATGGCTACACCTTC.